This T cell receptor beta chain emerged from a study of blood T cell repertoires in COVID-19. On the study more broadly: T cells, B-cell-depleted T cells, or PBMCs supplied cDNA or gDNA.

In the source study's methods: By means of reference gene primer amplification, nucleated cell counts were estimated. Profiling relied on immunoSEQ multiplex PCR, and the TCRdb table lists in-frame clones only, not all of them. V and J calls and clone size come straight from that table; D and trimming were deduced from the DNA. The sample includes around 270,000 clones, around 90% seen only once; the top ten take approximately 3.4%. The length of the CDR3 is 16 residues. V shed 0 bases and J 9 bases; nucleotides not matched to a gene: 11. The germline gives CDR1 ENHRY, CDR2 SYGVKD. This chain uses TRBV10-3 with TRBJ2-7, with 10 bases fitting TRBD1. This receptor was obtained from a woman in her thirties or forties who had been exposed to COVID-19. Input material: PBMCs or T cells enriched from blood (not recorded which). CDR3 region: CAISESRQGASLRQYF. CDR3 DNA: TGTGCCATCAGTGAGTCGAGACAGGGGGCCTCCTTAAGGCAGTACTTC.